Each of the 3 T cell receptor beta chains below was sequenced from the same sample in a study of cytomegalovirus exposure and HLA in healthy donors. 60 Vbeta and 13 Jbeta primers were used in PCR. Clones were sequenced by immunoSEQ multiplex PCR, and TCRdb holds only the in-frame ones, with some missing. The sample has 100,000 to 130,000 clones, around 73% seen once. Source material: PBMCs. These TCRs come from a man aged 30 to 39 in good health and CMV-seronegative.

The V gene is TRBV6-6, the J gene TRBJ2-7, with 9 bases that match TRBD2. V was clipped by 4 bases and J by 2 bases; unmatched bases: 6. The CDR3 is 15 amino acids. Germline CDR1 is MNHNY and CDR2 is SVGAGI (reference sequence). The CDR3 is CASSSLAGETYEQYF. DNA for the CDR3: TGTGCCAGCAGTTCGTTAGCGGGAGAGACCTACGAGCAGTACTTC.

Here the CDR3 reads CASSSTTGGGYTF. Here the CDR3 DNA reads TGTGCCAGCAGCTCCACGACAGGGGGCGGCTACACCTTC. The chain combines TRBV6-5 with TRBJ1-2; 10 nucleotides line up with TRBD1. In germline, CDR1 is MNHEY, CDR2 SVGAGI. This CDR3 is 13 amino acids long. The V and J ends lost 6 bases and 8 bases, in that order; junction bases with no gene match: 6.

This chain joins TRBV18 and TRBJ2-2; D may be TRBD1 (5 bases). Germline values: CDR1 KGHSH, CDR2 LQKENI. Trimming took 3 bases from V and 1 from J, leaving 9 bases between them. CDR3 length: 15 residues. The CDR3 region has the DNA TGTGCCAGCTCACCTGTCGACAGGAACACCGGGGAGCTGTTTTTT. Protein: CASSPVDRNTGELFF.